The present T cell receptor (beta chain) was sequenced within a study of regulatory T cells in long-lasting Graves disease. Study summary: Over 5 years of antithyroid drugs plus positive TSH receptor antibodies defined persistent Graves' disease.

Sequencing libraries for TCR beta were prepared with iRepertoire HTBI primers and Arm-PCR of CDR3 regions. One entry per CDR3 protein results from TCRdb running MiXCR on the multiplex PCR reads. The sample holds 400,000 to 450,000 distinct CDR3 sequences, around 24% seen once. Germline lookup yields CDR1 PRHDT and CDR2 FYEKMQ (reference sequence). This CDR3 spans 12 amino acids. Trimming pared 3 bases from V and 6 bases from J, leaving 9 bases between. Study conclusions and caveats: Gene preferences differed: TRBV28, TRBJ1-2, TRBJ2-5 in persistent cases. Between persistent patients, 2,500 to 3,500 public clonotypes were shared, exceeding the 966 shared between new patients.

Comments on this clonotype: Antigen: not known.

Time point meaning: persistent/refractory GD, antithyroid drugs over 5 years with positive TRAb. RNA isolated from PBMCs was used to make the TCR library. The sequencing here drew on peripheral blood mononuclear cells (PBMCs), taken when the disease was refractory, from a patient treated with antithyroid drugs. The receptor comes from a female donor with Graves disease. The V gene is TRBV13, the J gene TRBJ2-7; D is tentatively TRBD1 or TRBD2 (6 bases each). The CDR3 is CASSFGGAEQYF. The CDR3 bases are TGTGCCAGCAGCTTCGGGGGCGCCGAGCAGTACTTC.